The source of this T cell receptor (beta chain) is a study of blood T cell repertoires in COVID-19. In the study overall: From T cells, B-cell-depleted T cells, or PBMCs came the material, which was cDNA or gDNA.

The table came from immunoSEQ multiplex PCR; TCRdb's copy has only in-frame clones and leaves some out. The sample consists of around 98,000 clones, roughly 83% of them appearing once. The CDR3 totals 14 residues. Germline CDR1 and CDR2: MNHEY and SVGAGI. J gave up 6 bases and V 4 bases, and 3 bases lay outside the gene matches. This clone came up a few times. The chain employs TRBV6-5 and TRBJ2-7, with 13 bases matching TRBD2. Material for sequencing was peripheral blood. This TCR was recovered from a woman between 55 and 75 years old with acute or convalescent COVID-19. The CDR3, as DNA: TGTGCCAGCAGTTCCGGACTAGCGGGGGTCGAGCAGTACTTC. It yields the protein CASSSGLAGVEQYF.